Listed below are T cell receptor beta chains from one sample, sequenced in a study of T-cell reconstitution after alpha-beta-depleted transplantation in children. Via MiXCR, TCRdb re-called the PCR reads, giving one row per CDR3 protein. The table records hundreds of thousands of distinct CDR3 sequences, roughly 10% of them present only once. The sequences come from PBMCs from the stem cell graft donor, collected from the stem cell graft. The receptors derive from a human donor who donated a stem cell graft to a child with acute myeloid leukemia. The CDR3 runs from the conserved cysteine through the conserved F or W. Expanded clones get a size class; other rows say once, few or many, or leave the size out.

size | J | V | CDR3
few | TRBJ2-3 | TRBV29-1 | CSVERGSDTQYF
. | TRBJ2-1 | TRBV6-2/TRBV6-3 | CASNAGGLFNEQFF
. | TRBJ2-7 | TRBV7-2 | CASSLLPGGSLYEQYF
few | TRBJ2-2 | TRBV20-1 | CSANSGTGGHTGELFF
. | TRBJ2-7 | TRBV5-5 | CASSFGLASYEQYF
few | TRBJ2-2 | TRBV4-3 | CASSQVGVGELFF
many | TRBJ1-2 | TRBV29-1 | CSVGGKVEGYTF
. | TRBJ2-5 | TRBV7-7 | CASSMTGGGETQYF
. | TRBJ1-2 | TRBV7-2 | CASSTPDRGIYGYTF
many | TRBJ2-2 | TRBV12-3/TRBV12-4 | CASGTYGGELFF
many | TRBJ2-4 | TRBV4-2 | CASSQEGTPWGAKNIQYF
many | TRBJ2-1 | TRBV27 | CASSAPSGRAYNEQFF
many | TRBJ1-2 | TRBV7-9 | CASSLRDSDYGYTF
many | TRBJ1-4 | TRBV7-9 | CASRGTNEKLFF
. | TRBJ2-2 | TRBV19 | CASSIRTGELFF
. | TRBJ2-1 | TRBV11-2 | CASIPGERTSYNEQFF
few | TRBJ2-3 | TRBV29-1 | CSVSGLAGGVRYTDTQYF
many | TRBJ1-2 | TRBV21-1 | CASSKNGLQGRQVAYGYTF
many | TRBJ2-7 | TRBV28 | CASPPAGTRSYEQYF
. | TRBJ2-3 | TRBV30 | CAWSAGGDTQYF
. | TRBJ2-7 | TRBV7-6 | CASSFNAPPGRSYEQYF
. | TRBJ1-2 | TRBV30 | CAWGLNYGYTF
many | TRBJ2-5 | TRBV20-1 | CSAPTSAETQYF
few | TRBJ1-1 | TRBV18 | CASSPPSGGYTEAFF
few | TRBJ1-4 | TRBV28 | CASSLSGRSNEKLFF
many | TRBJ2-2 | TRBV20-1 | CSASLPEVGELFF
few | TRBJ1-1 | TRBV18 | CASSPGQGAGAFF
. | TRBJ2-7 | TRBV7-9 | CASSLSTGAYEQYF
. | TRBJ2-3 | TRBV5-8 | CARGGLAGGPLTDTQYF
. | TRBJ2-7 | TRBV7-2 | CASSTELSYEQYF
few | TRBJ1-1 | TRBV7-3 | CASSEQGGTEAFF
few | TRBJ1-2 | TRBV20-1 | CCARKRDRGFGYGYTF
. | TRBJ1-2 | TRBV2 | CASSVLRDGGYTF
many | TRBJ2-5 | TRBV6-1 | CASSSGRAHGWTQYF